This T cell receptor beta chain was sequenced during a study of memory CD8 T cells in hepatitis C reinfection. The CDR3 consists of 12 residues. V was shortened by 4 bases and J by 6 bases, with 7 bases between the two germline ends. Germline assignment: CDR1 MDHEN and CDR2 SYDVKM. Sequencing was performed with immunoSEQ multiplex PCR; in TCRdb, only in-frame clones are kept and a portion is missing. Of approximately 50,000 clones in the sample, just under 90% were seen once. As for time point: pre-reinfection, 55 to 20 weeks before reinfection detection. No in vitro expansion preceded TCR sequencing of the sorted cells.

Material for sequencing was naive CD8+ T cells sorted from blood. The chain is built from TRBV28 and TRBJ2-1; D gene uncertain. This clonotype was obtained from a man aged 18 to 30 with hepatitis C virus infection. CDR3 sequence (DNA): TGTGCCAGCAGTTATTCTATCAATGAGCAGTTCTTC. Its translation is CASSYSINEQFF.